The 12 T cell receptor beta chains below all came from one sample that was sequenced in a study of shared clonotypes between healthy human individuals. Clones were read by immunoSEQ multiplex PCR, and TCRdb kept only the in-frame ones, dropping some. The data contain hundreds of thousands of clones, roughly three quarters of them singletons. Material for sequencing was PBMCs. These receptors came from a middle-aged woman in good health. Some clones in this sample may be carry-over from other donors' samples.

This chain uses TRBV7-9 with TRBJ2-1; 8 bases are a match to TRBD2. The CDR3 is 18 residues long. V dropped 1 base and J dropped 7; count of bases not matched to a gene: 15. Germline assignment: CDR1 SEHNR and CDR2 FQNEAQ (reference sequence). As DNA, the CDR3 is TGTGCCAGCAGCTTAGTGGGGACTAGTGGGAGGTTACGAAATGAGCAGTTCTTC. Translation gives CASSLVGTSGRLRNEQFF. Complete variable domain (other parts from reference TRBV7-9 and TRBJ2-1): DTGVSQNPRHKITKRGQNVTFRCDPISEHNRLYWYRQTLGQGPEFLTYFQNEAQLEKSRLLSDRFSAERPKGSFSTLEIQRTEQGDSAMYLCASSLVGTSGRLRNEQFFGPGTRLTVL.

This clone showed up just a few times. Within the sample, other DNA sequences also encode this same CDR3. The CDR3 sequence is CASSRDRPYEQYF. The CDR3 bases are TGCGCCAGCAGCCGGGACCGGCCCTACGAGCAGTACTTC. The chain couples TRBV5-1 to TRBJ2-7; D might be TRBD1 or TRBD2, each matching 5 bases. The CDR3 loop spans 13 amino acids. The V gene lost 4 bases and the J gene lost 2 bases, with 10 bases spanning the gap. Germline V gene lookup returns CDR1 SGHRS and CDR2 YFSETQ.

The chain's CDR3 is CASSTGYEQFF. CDR3 DNA sequence: TGTGCCAGCAGTACAGGGTATGAGCAGTTCTTC. The chain carries TRBV6-1 and TRBJ2-1, with TRBD1 as a possible D gene (6 bases). The germline CDR1 and CDR2 sequences are MNHNS and SASEGT. CDR3 length: 11 residues. Trimming left V 5 bases short and J 8 bases short, with 7 bases between.

J is TRBJ2-7 and V is TRBV15; 7 bases are shared with TRBD1. Trimming at V came to 1 base and at J to 6 bases, leaving 9 bases not matched to a gene. The CDR3 runs 15 residues. Germline lookup yields CDR1 LNHNV and CDR2 YYDKDF (reference sequence). The CDR3 nucleotides read TGTGCCACCAGCAGAGGCAGACAGGGCGAGGGCGAGCAGTACTTC. Its translation: CATSRGRQGEGEQYF.

In this sample, this clone turned up many times. The chain couples TRBV23-1 to TRBJ2-7; D is ambiguous. TRBV23-1 is treated as an ORF (open reading frame) with a function not yet certain. This CDR3 has 12 amino acids. Trimming took 6 bases from V and 6 from J, leaving 12 bases between them. Here the CDR3 reads CASSLTACEQYF. DNA for the CDR3: TGCGCCAGCAGCCTGACGGCGTGCGAGCAGTACTTC.

The chain recombines TRBV19 with TRBJ2-6; no clear D gene. The germline CDR1 and CDR2 sequences are LNHDA and SQIVND (reference sequence). The CDR3 sequence is 15 residues long. V was trimmed by 4 bases and J by 0 bases, leaving 7 bases between them. CDR3 in DNA: TGTGCCAGTAGTAACAGTGTCTCTGGGGCCAACGTCCTGACTTTC. This sequence encodes CASSNSVSGANVLTF.

V gene TRBV4-3 combines with J gene TRBJ2-5; weak D call: TRBD1 (5 bases). The DNA end is more similar to TRBJ2-7, so the J call may be wrong. The CDR3 is 17 residues long. Germline V gene data show CDR1 as LGHNA and CDR2 as YSLEER. The CDR3 sequence is CASSHLCAGPTSYEQYF. For the CDR3, the DNA is TGCGCCAGCAGCCATCTATGTGCAGGGCCCACCTCCTACGAGCAGTACTTC.

This clone has a handful of counts. The chain combines TRBV7-2 with TRBJ2-7, with TRBD2 matching over 8 bases. CDR1 and CDR2 from the germline V gene are SGHTA and FQGNSA. The CDR3 has 14 residues. Trimming cost V 0 bases and J 4 bases; bases outside gene matches: 2. The CDR3 DNA follows: TGTGCCAGCAGCTTAGCGGGACTAGGGTACGAGCAGTACTTC. It codes for CASSLAGLGYEQYF.

This clone was seen more than once but under ten times. This chain links TRBV18 with TRBJ2-1; 8 bases match TRBD2. V was clipped by 4 bases and J by 6 bases; unmatched bases: 5. There are 14 residues in the CDR3. Germline CDR1 KGHSH, CDR2 LQKENI. DNA for the CDR3: TGTGCCAGCTCACTGACTAGCGATTCCAATGAGCAGTTCTTC. Amino acids: CASSLTSDSNEQFF.

The rearrangement joins TRBV7-9 to TRBJ2-2, with D unresolved. V dropped 4 bases and J dropped 7 bases, with 4 bases sitting between them. Germline CDR1 and CDR2: SEHNR and FQNEAQ (reference sequence). This CDR3 has 11 residues. The CDR3 region is CASSYLGELFF. The DNA for the CDR3 is TGTGCCAGCAGCTACCTCGGGGAGCTGTTTTTT.

J is TRBJ2-7 and V is TRBV6-5; weak D call: TRBD2 (5 bases). The CDR3 is made up of 14 amino acids. Looked up from germline, CDR1 is MNHEY and CDR2 is SVGAGI. V was clipped by 2 bases and J by 3 bases, with 11 bases between them. CDR3 DNA: TGTGCCAGCAGTTACCCACGGAGGTTCTACGAGCAGTACTTC. Protein: CASSYPRRFYEQYF.

The chain links TRBV14 to TRBJ1-1; no firm D call. The V end lost 1 base, the J end lost 2 bases, and 5 bases lay between the germline ends. This CDR3 has 13 amino acids. The germline gives CDR1 SGHDN, CDR2 FVKESK. The CDR3 DNA sequence: TGTGCCAGCAGCCAAGGGATTAACACTGAAGCTTTCTTT. This sequence encodes CASSQGINTEAFF.